This T cell receptor beta chain came from a study of T cell clonality in common variable immunodeficiency. Study-level results: Reportedly, TCR beta sequences from common variable immunodeficiency showed fewer deletions and N-nucleotide insertions. Compared with healthy controls, CVID subjects showed increased TCRbeta clonality, mostly in about a third.

Comments on this clone: The antigen is undetermined. Read coverage stops 3 residues before the CDR3 terminus; the germline J gene supplies the remainder.

CVID meant reduced serum IgG, IgA and/or IgM plus specific antibody deficiency. No CVID subject was ill or on immunomodulatory drugs when sampled. The table came from immunoSEQ multiplex PCR; TCRdb's copy has only in-frame clones and leaves some out. The table lists roughly 15,000 clones, with 4% to 5% in the top ten. In germline, CDR1 is LNHDA, CDR2 SQIVND (reference sequence). The V and J ends lost 4 bases and 5 bases, in that order; junction bases with no gene match: 6. The CDR3 is 15 residues long. The chain has TRBV19 and TRBJ2-2; 8 nucleotides agree with TRBD1. This TCR was recovered from a human donor with common variable immunodeficiency. Input material: peripheral blood mononuclear cells. This CDR3 is CASSRVGQGTGELFF. CDR3 DNA (partial): TGTGCCAGTAGTAGGGTAGGACAGGGAACCGGGGAG.